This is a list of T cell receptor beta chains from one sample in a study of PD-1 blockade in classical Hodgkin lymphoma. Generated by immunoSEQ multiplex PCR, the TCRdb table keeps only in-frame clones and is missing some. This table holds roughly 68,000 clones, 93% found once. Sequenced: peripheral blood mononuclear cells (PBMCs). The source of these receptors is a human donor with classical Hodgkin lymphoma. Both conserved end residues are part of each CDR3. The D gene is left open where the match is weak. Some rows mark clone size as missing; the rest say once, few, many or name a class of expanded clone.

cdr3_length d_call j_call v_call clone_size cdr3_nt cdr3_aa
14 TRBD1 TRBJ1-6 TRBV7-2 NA TGTGCCAGCAGCTTACAGGGGGCTGGGGCACCCCTCCACTTT CASSLQGAGAPLHF
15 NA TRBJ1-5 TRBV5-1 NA TGCGCCAGCAGCCTCGGTGGGGAGGACAATCAGCCCCAGCATTTT CASSLGGEDNQPQHF
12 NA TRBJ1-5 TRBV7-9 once TGTGCCAGCAGCTTTAGAGAGCAGCCCCAGCATTTT CASSFREQPQHF
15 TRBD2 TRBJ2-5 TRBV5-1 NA TGCGCCAGCAGCTCCCTCGGAGCGGGGCAAGAGACCCAGTACTTC CASSSLGAGQETQYF
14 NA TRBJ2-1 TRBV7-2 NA TGTGCCAGCAGCTTATCAGGGGCCTACAATGAGCAGTTCTTC CASSLSGAYNEQFF
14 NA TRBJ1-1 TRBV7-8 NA TGTGCCAGCAAGGCACAGCAACTGAACACTGAAGCTTTCTTT CASKAQQLNTEAFF
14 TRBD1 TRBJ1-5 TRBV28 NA TGTGCCAGCAGTCTCCCGACAGGGAGTCAGCCCCAGCATTTT CASSLPTGSQPQHF
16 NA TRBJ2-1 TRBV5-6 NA TGTGCCAGCAGCTTGGCCACAGCTAGCTCCTACAATGAGCAGTTCTTC CASSLATASSYNEQFF
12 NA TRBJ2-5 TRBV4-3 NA TGCGCCAGCAGCCAACCCCCGGAGACCCAGTACTTC CASSQPPETQYF
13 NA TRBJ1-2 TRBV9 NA TGTGCCAGCAGCGTAGACTGGGACTATGGCTACACCTTC CASSVDWDYGYTF
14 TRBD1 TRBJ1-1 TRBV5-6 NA TGTGCCAGCAGCTGGGGACAGGGTGGTACTGAAGCTTTCTTT CASSWGQGGTEAFF
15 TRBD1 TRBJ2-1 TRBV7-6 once TGTGCCAGCAGTCCCTCCGGGACAGGGTACAATGAGCAGTTCTTC CASSPSGTGYNEQFF
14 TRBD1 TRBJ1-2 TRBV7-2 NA TGTGCCAGCAGCCTACAGACAGGGGGCCATGGCTACACCTTC CASSLQTGGHGYTF
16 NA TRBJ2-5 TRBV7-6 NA TGTGCCAGCAGCTTACGCGTCGGGAGTCAGCATGAGACCCAGTACTTC CASSLRVGSQHETQYF
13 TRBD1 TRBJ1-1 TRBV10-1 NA TGCGCCAGCAGTGCAGGGGGAGGGACTGAAGCTTTCTTT CASSAGGGTEAFF
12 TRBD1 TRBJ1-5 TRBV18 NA TGTGCCAGCTCGCCAGGGGGGCTGCCCCAGCATTTT CASSPGGLPQHF
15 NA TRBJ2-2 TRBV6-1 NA TGTGCCAGCAGTGGGGGAGGCGCGGGCACCGGGGAGCTGTTTTTT CASSGGGAGTGELFF
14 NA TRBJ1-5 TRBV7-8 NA TGTGCCAGCAGCTTAAACAGGGTGAATCAGCCCCAGCATTTT CASSLNRVNQPQHF
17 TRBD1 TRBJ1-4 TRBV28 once TGTGCCAGCAGTTTAGAAGGAACAGGGGTTCTTCGTGAAAAACTGTTTTTT CASSLEGTGVLREKLFF
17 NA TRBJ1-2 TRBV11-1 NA TGTGCCAGCAGCTTGGTGGGTTCCACGATCATAGAAGGTGGCTACACCTTC CASSLVGSTIIEGGYTF
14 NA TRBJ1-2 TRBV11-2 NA TGTGCCAGCAGCTTGGGTAGGGGGACCTATGGCTACACCTTC CASSLGRGTYGYTF
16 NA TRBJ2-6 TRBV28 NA TGTGCCAGCAGCGGTTCATGGGGGACCGGCTACAACGTCCTGACTTTC CASSGSWGTGYNVLTF
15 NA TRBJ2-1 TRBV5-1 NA TGCGCCAGCAGCTCAGGTAGTTGGGCCATCAATGAGCAGTTCTTC CASSSGSWAINEQFF
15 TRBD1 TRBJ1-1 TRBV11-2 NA TGTGCCAGCAGCTTAGATGGGACAGGGAACACTGAAGCTTTCTTT CASSLDGTGNTEAFF
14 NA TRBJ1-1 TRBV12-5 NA TGTGCTAGTGCCAAAAGACCGCAGAACACTGAAGCTTTCTTT CASAKRPQNTEAFF
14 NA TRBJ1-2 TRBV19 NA TGTGCCAGTAGAAAGGAAGGGGTTCTCTATGGCTACACCTTC CASRKEGVLYGYTF
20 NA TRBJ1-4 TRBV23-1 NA TGCGCCAGCAGTCAAGGCGATAACGGGGACAACGAACCAACTAATGAAAAACTGTTTTTT CASSQGDNGDNEPTNEKLFF
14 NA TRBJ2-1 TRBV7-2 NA TGTGCCAGCACCCCGAGTGGCTCCTACAATGAGCAGTTCTTC CASTPSGSYNEQFF
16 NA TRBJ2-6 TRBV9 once TGTGCCAGCAGCGTAGTCGGGGGCGCTGGGGCCAACGTCCTGACTTTC CASSVVGGAGANVLTF
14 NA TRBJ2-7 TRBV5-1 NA TGCGCCAGCGGACCGGGGAACGGGGCCTACGAGCAGTACTTC CASGPGNGAYEQYF
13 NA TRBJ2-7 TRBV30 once TGTGCCTGGAGTACAGGGACGGGGGATGCTCGGTACTTC CAWSTGTGDARYF
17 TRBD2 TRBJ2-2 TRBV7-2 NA TGTGCCAGCAGCCAGGGACTAGCGGGAGGCAGCACCGGGGAGCTGTTTTTT CASSQGLAGGSTGELFF
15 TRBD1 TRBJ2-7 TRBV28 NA TGTGCCAGCAGTCCCGGGGACAGGGGATTCTACGAGCAGTACTTC CASSPGDRGFYEQYF